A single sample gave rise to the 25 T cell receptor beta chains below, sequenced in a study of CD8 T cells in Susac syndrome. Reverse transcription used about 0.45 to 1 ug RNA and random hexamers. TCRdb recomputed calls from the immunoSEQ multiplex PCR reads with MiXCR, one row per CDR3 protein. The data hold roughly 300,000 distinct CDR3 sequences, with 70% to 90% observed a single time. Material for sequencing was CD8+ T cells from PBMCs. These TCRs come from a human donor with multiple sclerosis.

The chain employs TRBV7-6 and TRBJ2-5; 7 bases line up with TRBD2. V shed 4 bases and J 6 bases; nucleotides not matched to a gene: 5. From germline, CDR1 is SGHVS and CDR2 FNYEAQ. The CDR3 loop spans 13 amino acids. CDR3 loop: CASSYREAQTQYF. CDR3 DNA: TGTGCCAGCAGCTACCGGGAGGCCCAGACCCAGTACTTC.

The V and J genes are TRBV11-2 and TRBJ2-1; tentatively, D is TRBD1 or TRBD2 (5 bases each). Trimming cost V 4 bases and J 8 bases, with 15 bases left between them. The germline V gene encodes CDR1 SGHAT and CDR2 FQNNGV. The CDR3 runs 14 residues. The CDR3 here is CASSWGPRVDEQFF. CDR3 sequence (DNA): TGTGCCAGCAGCTGGGGACCCAGGGTGGATGAGCAGTTCTTC.

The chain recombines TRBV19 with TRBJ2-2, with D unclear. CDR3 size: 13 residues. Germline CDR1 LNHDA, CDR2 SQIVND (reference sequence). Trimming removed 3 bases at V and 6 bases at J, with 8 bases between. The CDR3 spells CASSIMPAGELFF. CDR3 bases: TGTGCCAGTAGTATCATGCCGGCCGGGGAGCTGTTTTTT.

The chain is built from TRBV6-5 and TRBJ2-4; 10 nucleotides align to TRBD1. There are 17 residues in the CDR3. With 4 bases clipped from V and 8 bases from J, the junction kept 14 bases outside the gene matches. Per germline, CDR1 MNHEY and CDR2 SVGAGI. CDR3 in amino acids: CASSFRDRGQDLDIQYF. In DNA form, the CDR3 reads TGTGCCAGCAGTTTCCGGGACAGGGGTCAGGATTTGGACATTCAGTACTTC.

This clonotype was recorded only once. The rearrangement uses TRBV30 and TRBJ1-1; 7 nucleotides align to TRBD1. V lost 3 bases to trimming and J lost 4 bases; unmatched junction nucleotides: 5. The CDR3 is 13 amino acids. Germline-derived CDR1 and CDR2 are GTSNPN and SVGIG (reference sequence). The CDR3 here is CAWSATGSTEAFF. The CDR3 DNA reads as TGTGCCTGGAGCGCGACAGGGAGCACTGAAGCTTTCTTT.

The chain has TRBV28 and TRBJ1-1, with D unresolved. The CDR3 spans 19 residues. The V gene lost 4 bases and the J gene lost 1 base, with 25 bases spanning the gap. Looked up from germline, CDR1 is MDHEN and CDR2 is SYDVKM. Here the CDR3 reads CASSSQIRGRTLRNTEAFF. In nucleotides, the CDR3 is TGTGCCAGCAGTTCCCAAATCCGAGGCCGCACCCTTCGGAACACTGAAGCTTTCTTT.

The CDR3 reads CASSFLSHRGDTQYF. Here the CDR3 DNA reads TGTGCCAGCAGTTTCTTGTCACACCGCGGGGATACGCAGTATTTT. The chain carries TRBV28 and TRBJ2-3; D possibly corresponds to TRBD2 (5 bases). V was clipped by 3 bases and J by 6 bases, with 16 bases between them. There are 15 residues in the CDR3. CDR1 and CDR2 (germline): MDHEN, SYDVKM.

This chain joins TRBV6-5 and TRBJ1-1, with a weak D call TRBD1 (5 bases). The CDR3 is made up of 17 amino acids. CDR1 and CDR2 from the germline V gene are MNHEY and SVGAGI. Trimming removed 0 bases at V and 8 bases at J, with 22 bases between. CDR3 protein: CASSYSTRTLRQKEAFF. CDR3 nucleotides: TGTGCCAGCAGTTACTCGACCAGAACTCTCCGACAGAAAGAAGCTTTCTTT.

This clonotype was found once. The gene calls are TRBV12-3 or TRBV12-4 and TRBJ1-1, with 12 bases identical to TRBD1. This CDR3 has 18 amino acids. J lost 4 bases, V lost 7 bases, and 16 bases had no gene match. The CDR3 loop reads CASIELLGQGAQGTEAFF. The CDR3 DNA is TGTGCCAGCATCGAGTTGTTGGGACAGGGGGCGCAGGGCACTGAAGCTTTCTTT.

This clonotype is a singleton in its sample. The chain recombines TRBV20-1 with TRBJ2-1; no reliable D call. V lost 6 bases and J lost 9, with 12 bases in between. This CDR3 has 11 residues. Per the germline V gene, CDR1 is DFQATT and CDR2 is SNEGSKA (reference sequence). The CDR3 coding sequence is TGCAGTGCCCATCAAAAGGGTGAGCAGTTCTTC. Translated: CSAHQKGEQFF.

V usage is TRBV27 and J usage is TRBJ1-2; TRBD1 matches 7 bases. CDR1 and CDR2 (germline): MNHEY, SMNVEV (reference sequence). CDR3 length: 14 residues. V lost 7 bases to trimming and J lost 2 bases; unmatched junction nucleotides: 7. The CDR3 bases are TGTGCCAGCAATACCTTAGGGGGCAACTATGGCTACACCTTC. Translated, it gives CASNTLGGNYGYTF.

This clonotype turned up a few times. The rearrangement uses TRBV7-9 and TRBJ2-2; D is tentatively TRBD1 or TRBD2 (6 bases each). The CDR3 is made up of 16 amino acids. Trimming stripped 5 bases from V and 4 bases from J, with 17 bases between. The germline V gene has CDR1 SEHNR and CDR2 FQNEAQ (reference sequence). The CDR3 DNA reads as TGTGCCAGCAGCCCTTGGAAGGAGGGGGGCACCGGGGAGCTGTTTTTT. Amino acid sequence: CASSPWKEGGTGELFF.

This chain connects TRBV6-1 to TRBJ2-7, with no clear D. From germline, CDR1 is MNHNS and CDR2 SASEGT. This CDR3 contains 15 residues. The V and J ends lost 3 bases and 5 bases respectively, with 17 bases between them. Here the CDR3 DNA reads TGTGCCAGCAGTGATTCAGACGGAAGTCCGAACGAGCAGTACTTC. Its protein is CASSDSDGSPNEQYF.

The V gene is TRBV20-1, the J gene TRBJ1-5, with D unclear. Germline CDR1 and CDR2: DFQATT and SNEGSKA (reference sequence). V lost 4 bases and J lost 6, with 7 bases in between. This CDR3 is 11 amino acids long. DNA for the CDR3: TGCAGTGCTAAAGGGCCTCAGCCCCAGCATTTT. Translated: CSAKGPQPQHF.

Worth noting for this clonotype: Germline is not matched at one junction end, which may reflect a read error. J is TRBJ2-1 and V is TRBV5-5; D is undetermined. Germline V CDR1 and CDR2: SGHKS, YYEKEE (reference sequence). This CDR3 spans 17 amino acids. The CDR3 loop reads CASGFDRAPSLTGEQFF. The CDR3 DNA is TGTGCCAGCGGCTTCGACCGGGCCCCATCCCTTACGGGTGAGCAGTTCTTC.

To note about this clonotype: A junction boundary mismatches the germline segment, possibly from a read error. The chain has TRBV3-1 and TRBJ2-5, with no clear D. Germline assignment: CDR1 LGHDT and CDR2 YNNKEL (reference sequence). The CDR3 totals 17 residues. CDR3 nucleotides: TGTGTCAGCAGCCAAGATTTGGGAAGACCGGAAGGGGAGACCCAGTACTTC. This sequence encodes CVSSQDLGRPEGETQYF.

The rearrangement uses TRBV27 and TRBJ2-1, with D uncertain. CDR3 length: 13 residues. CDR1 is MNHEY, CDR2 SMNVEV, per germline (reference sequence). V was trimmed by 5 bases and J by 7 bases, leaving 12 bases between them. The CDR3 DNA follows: TGTGCCAGCAGTGTAAACCTCTTAAATGAGCAGTTCTTC. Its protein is CASSVNLLNEQFF.

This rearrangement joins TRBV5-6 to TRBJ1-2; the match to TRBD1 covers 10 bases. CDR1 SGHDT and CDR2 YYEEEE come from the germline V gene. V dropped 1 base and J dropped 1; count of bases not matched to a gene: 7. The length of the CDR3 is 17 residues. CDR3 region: CASSLTGQGVYNYGYTF. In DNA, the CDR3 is TGTGCCAGCAGCTTGACCGGACAGGGGGTTTATAACTATGGCTACACCTTC.

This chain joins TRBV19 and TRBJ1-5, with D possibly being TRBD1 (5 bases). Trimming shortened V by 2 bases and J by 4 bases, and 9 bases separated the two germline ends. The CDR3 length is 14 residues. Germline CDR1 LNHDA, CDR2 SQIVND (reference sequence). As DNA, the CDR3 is TGTGCCAGTAGTATACCAGAGGGGAATCAGCCCCAGCATTTT. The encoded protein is CASSIPEGNQPQHF.

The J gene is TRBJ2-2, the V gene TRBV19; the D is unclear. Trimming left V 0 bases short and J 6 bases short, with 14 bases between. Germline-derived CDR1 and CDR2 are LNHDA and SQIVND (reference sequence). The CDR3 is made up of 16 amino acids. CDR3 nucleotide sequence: TGTGCCAGTAGTATAGATAGGGCTAGAATTGCCGGGGAGCTGTTTTTT. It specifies CASSIDRARIAGELFF.

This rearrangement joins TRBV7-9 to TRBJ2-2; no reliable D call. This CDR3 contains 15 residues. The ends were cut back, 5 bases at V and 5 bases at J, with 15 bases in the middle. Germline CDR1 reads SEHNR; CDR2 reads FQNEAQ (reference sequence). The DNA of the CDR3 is TGTGCCAGCAGCCCCGAAGGGAAATTGACCGGGGAGCTGTTTTTT. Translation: CASSPEGKLTGELFF.

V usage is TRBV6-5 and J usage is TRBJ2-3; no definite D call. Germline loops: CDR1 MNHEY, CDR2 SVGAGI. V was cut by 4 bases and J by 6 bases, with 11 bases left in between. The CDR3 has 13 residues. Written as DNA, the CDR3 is TGTGCCAGCAGTTCGCCCGGATTCGATACGCAGTATTTT. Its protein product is CASSSPGFDTQYF.

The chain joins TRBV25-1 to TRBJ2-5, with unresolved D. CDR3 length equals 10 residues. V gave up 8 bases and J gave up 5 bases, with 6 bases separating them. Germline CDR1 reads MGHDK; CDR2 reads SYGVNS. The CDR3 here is CASALETQYF. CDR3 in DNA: TGTGCCAGCGCCCTGGAGACCCAGTACTTC.

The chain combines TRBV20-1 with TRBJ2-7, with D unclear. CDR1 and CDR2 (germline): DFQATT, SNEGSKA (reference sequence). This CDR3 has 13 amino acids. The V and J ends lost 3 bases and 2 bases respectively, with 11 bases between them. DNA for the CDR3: TGCAGTGCTAGTGAGACACAGCCCTACGAGCAGTACTTC. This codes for CSASETQPYEQYF.

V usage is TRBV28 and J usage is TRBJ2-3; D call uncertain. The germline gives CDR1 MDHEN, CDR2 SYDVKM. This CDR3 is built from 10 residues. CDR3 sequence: CKGRTDTQYF. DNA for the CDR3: TGTAAGGGCCGCACAGATACGCAGTATTTT.